The 10 T cell receptor beta chains reported below all come from one sample, sequenced in a study of blood T cell repertoires in COVID-19. Profiling relied on immunoSEQ multiplex PCR, and the TCRdb table lists in-frame clones only, not all of them. Of hundreds of thousands of clones in the sample, around nine tenths were seen once. Sequencing used PBMCs or T cells enriched from blood (not recorded which). The source is a woman in her thirties or forties who had recovered from COVID-19.

This clone was recorded only once. V and J are TRBV28 and TRBJ1-4; a possible D gene is TRBD1 (5 bases). Trimming cost V 10 bases and J 4 bases, with 19 bases left between them. This CDR3 has 15 residues. Germline CDR1 MDHEN, CDR2 SYDVKM. This CDR3 reads CATRIGGLNNEKLFF. The DNA for the CDR3 is TGTGCCACCCGCATCGGGGGTTTAAATAATGAAAAACTGTTTTTT.

CDR3 DNA: TGTGCCAGTCTTCACCCGACAAGCGGGGGGTTTAATGAGCAGTTCTTC. Protein sequence: CASLHPTSGGFNEQFF. V gene TRBV28 combines with J gene TRBJ2-1, with TRBD2 matching over 9 bases. The CDR3 totals 16 residues. V was pared by 9 bases and J by 7 bases, with 16 bases of the junction left unmatched. In germline, CDR1 is MDHEN, CDR2 SYDVKM.

The chain carries TRBV12-2 and TRBJ2-7; the D call in the table, TRBD2, was not verified against the DNA. TRBV12-2 constitutes a pseudogene. The CDR3 loop spans 16 amino acids. CDR3 region: CASRSPARAGDHEQYF. CDR3 coding DNA: TGTGCAAGTCGCTCCCCGGCGCGAGCGGGGGACCACGAGCAGTACTTC.

V gene TRBV7-6 combines with J gene TRBJ2-4; 7 nucleotides match TRBD1. V lost 3 bases to trimming and J lost 2 bases; unmatched junction nucleotides: 7. The V gene's germline CDR1 is SGHVS and CDR2 FNYEAQ. The CDR3 length is 16 residues. The CDR3 DNA reads TGTGCCAGCAGCTTCGACAGGGCCGGACCCAAAAACATTCAGTACTTC. The encoded protein is CASSFDRAGPKNIQYF.

Turning to this clone: Other DNA sequences in this sample translate to the same CDR3. The chain couples TRBV19 to TRBJ2-7; 8 nucleotides match TRBD1. The CDR3 has 13 amino acids. After removal of 6 bases from V and 4 bases from J, the junction contained 5 bases not matched to a gene. Germline CDR1 and CDR2: LNHDA and SQIVND (reference sequence). The CDR3 sequence: CASSRDRNYEQYF. The CDR3 coding sequence is TGTGCCAGTAGCCGGGACAGGAATTACGAGCAGTACTTC.

The rearrangement uses TRBV19 and TRBJ1-2, with D possibly matching TRBD1 (5 bases). Looked up from germline, CDR1 is LNHDA and CDR2 is SQIVND (reference sequence). V was pared by 3 bases and J by 6 bases, with 20 bases between. There are 16 residues in the CDR3. The CDR3 sequence is CASSIRETETIHGYTF. CDR3 in DNA: TGTGCCAGTAGTATTCGGGAGACAGAGACTATCCATGGCTACACCTTC. Together with reference TRBV19 and TRBJ1-2, the CDR3 gives the full variable domain: DGGITQSPKYLFRKEGQNVTLSCEQNLNHDAMYWYRQDPGQGLRLIYYSQIVNDFQKGDIAEGYSVSREKKESFPLTVTSAQKNPTAFYLCASSIRETETIHGYTFGSGTRLTVV.

The chain couples TRBV19 to TRBJ1-6; D gene uncertain. Deletions cut 5 bases from V and 6 bases from J, with 11 bases between. Germline V lookup: CDR1 LNHDA, CDR2 SQIVND (reference sequence). The CDR3 length is 14 residues. The CDR3 coding sequence is TGTGCCAGTAGTTGGCGAAGCGGTAATTCACCCCTCCACTTT. It specifies CASSWRSGNSPLHF.

The chain has TRBV18 and TRBJ1-2, with D unclear. V lost 3 bases and J lost 8, with 10 bases in between. This CDR3 has 12 residues. Per the germline V gene, CDR1 is KGHSH and CDR2 is LQKENI. CDR3 sequence (DNA): TGTGCCAGCTCACCGGCAGAGGCGGGCTACACCTTC. Its protein is CASSPAEAGYTF.

The rearrangement links TRBV4-2 to TRBJ1-2; D gene unclear. CDR1 and CDR2 from the germline V gene are LGHNA and YNFKEQ. V was pared by 0 bases and J by 6 bases, with 11 bases between. This CDR3 is 14 amino acids long. In nucleotides, the CDR3 is TGTGCCAGCAGCCAAGATAGACTGTTGAATGGCTACACCTTC. This gives the protein CASSQDRLLNGYTF.

This clone came up a few times. V is TRBV5-4 and J is TRBJ2-1; D uncertain. This CDR3 has 12 residues. The V end lost 1 base, the J end lost 6 bases, and 5 bases lay between the germline ends. Germline lookup yields CDR1 SGHNT and CDR2 YYREEE (reference sequence). The DNA of the CDR3 is TGTGCCAGCAGCTTGTCGGGCAATGAGCAGTTCTTC. Translation: CASSLSGNEQFF.